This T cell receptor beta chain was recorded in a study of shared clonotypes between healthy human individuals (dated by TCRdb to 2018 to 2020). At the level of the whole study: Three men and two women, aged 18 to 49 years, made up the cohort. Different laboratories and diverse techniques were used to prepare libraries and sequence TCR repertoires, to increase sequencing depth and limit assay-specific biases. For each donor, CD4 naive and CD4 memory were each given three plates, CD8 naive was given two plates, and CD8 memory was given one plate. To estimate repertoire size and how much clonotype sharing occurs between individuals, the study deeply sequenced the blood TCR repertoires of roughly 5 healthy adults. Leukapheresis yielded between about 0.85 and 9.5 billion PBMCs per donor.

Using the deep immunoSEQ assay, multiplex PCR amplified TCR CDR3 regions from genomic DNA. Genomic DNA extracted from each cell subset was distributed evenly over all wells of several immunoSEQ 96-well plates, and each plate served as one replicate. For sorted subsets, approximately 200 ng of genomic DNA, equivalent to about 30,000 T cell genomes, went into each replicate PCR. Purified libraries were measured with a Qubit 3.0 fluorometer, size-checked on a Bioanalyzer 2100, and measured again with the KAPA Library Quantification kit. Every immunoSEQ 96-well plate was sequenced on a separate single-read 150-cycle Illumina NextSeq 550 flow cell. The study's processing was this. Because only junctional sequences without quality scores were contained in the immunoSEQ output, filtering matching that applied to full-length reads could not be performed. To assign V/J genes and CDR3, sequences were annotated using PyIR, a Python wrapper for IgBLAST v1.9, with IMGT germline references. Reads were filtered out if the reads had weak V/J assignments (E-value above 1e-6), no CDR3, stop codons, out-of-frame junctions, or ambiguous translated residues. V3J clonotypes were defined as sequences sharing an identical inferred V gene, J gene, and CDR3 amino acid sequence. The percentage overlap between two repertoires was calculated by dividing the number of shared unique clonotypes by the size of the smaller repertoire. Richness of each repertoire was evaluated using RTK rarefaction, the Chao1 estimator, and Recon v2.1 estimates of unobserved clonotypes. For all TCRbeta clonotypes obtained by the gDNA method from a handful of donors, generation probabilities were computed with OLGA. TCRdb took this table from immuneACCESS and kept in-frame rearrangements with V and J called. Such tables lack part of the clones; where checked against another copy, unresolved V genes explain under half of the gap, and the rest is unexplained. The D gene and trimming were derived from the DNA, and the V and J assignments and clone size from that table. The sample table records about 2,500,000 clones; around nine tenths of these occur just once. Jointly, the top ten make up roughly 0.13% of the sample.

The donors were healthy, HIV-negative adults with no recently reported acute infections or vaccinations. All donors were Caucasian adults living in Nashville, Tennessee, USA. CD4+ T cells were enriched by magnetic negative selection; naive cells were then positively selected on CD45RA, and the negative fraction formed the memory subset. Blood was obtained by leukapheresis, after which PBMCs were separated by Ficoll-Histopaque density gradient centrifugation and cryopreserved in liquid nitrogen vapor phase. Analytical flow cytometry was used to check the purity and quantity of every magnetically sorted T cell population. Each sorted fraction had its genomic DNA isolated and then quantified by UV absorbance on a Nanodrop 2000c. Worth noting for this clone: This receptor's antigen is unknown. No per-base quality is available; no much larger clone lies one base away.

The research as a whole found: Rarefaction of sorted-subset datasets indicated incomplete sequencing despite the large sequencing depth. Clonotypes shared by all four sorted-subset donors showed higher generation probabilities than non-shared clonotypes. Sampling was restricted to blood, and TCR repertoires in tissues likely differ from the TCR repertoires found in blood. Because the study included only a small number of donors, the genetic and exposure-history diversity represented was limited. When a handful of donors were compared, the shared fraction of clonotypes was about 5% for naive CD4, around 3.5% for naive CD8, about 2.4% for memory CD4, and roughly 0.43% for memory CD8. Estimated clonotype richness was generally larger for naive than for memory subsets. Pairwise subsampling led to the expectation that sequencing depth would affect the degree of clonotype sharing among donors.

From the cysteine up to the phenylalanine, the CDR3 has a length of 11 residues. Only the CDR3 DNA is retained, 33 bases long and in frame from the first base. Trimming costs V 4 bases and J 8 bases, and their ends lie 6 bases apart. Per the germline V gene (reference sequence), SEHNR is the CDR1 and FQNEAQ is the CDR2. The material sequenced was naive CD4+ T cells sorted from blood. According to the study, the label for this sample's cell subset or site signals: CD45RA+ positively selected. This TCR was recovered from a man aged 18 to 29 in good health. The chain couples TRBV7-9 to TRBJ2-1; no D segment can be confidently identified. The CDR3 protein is CASSSGDEQFF. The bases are TGTGCCAGCAGCTCGGGCGATGAGCAGTTCTTC.